These 17 T cell receptor beta chains were all obtained from the same sample, sequenced in a study of T-cell memory formation after mild COVID-19. TCRdb processed the 5' RACE reads anew with MiXCR; each CDR3 protein has one entry. The sample carries about 430,000 distinct CDR3 sequences, less than 25% recorded once. The specimen was PBMCs or a T cell subset sorted from them (not recorded which). These receptors all come from an adult woman who had mild COVID-19 (a few samples of this study predate the infection). Cell type and time point are not known.

This clonotype came up a few times. The chain couples TRBV23-1 to TRBJ1-4; unclear D gene. TRBV23-1 counts as an open reading frame of uncertain function. The CDR3 spans 16 residues. The V end lost 0 bases, the J end lost 0 bases, and 8 bases lay between the germline ends. CDR3 bases: TGCGCCAGCAGTCAATCGCGAGCTGCAACTAATGAAAAACTGTTTTTT. This gives the protein CASSQSRAATNEKLFF.

This clonotype turned up a few times. This chain joins TRBV6-5 and TRBJ2-2; possibly TRBD2 for D (5 bases). Germline V lookup: CDR1 MNHEY, CDR2 SVGAGI. The CDR3 consists of 14 residues. The ends were cut back, 3 bases at V and 7 bases at J, with 12 bases in the middle. CDR3 protein: CASSYVRGGGELFF. CDR3 bases: TGTGCCAGCAGTTATGTCCGAGGAGGCGGGGAGCTGTTTTTT.

This rearrangement joins TRBV5-6 to TRBJ2-2; tentatively, D is TRBD1 or TRBD2 (5 bases each). Trimming removed 5 bases at V and 1 base at J, with 15 bases between. Germline CDR1 is SGHDT and CDR2 is YYEEEE. The CDR3 length is 16 residues. The CDR3 loop reads CASRISGRGNTGELFF. DNA for the CDR3: TGTGCCAGCAGGATCTCGGGAAGGGGGAACACCGGGGAGCTGTTTTTT.

This chain joins TRBV5-6 and TRBJ2-5; possibly TRBD1 for D (6 bases). V lost 2 bases and J lost 1, with 15 bases in between. CDR3 size: 16 residues. Germline V gene lookup returns CDR1 SGHDT and CDR2 YYEEEE. The CDR3 reads CASSLLGARSQETQYF. The CDR3 DNA follows: TGTGCCAGCAGCTTATTGGGGGCCAGATCCCAAGAGACCCAGTACTTC.

J is TRBJ2-7 and V is TRBV6-2 or TRBV6-3, with TRBD1 matching 7 bases. CDR1 and CDR2 (germline): MNHEY, SVGEGT. The CDR3 spans 14 residues. J was trimmed by 7 bases and V by 2 bases; bases with no gene match: 8. Written as DNA, the CDR3 is TGTGCCAGCAGTTACCCCGGGACAGCTAAGGAGCAGTACTTC. It translates to CASSYPGTAKEQYF.

This clonotype has a handful of counts. The chain couples TRBV20-1 to TRBJ2-2, with TRBD2 matching 11 bases. The length of the CDR3 is 15 residues. Germline lookup yields CDR1 DFQATT and CDR2 SNEGSKA (reference sequence). V shed 6 bases and J 0 bases; nucleotides not matched to a gene: 3. The CDR3 loop is CSALAGGSNTGELFF. CDR3 DNA: TGCAGTGCCCTAGCGGGAGGCTCGAACACCGGGGAGCTGTTTTTT.

The CDR3 coding sequence is TGTGCCAGCAGACAGGGGCTCGTCGCTGGGGCCAACGTCCTGACTTTC. This encodes CASRQGLVAGANVLTF. The chain couples TRBV6-5 to TRBJ2-6; 7 bases agree with TRBD1. V trimming: 6 bases; J trimming: 2 bases; junction bases outside the gene matches: 7. This CDR3 comprises 16 residues. In germline, CDR1 is MNHEY, CDR2 SVGAGI.

The chain carries TRBV6-1 and TRBJ1-2, with D hard to call. Germline CDR1 reads MNHNS; CDR2 reads SASEGT. This CDR3 contains 15 residues. V was trimmed by 6 bases and J by 0 bases, leaving 14 bases between them. The CDR3: CASRAGYGSNYGYTF. In DNA form, the CDR3 reads TGTGCCAGCAGAGCTGGGTACGGGTCTAACTATGGCTACACCTTC.

The chain has TRBV24-1 and TRBJ2-5; possibly TRBD1 for D (6 bases). CDR1 is KGHDR and CDR2 is SFDVKD in the germline V gene. V was cut by 3 bases and J by 5 bases, with 15 bases left in between. The CDR3 length is 15 residues. CDR3 sequence reads: CATSDPLDRTETQYF. CDR3 DNA: TGTGCCACCAGTGATCCCCTAGACAGGACGGAGACCCAGTACTTC.

The chain joins TRBV15 to TRBJ1-2; tentatively, D is TRBD1 (5 bases). V was cut by 5 bases and J by 4 bases, with 17 bases left in between. The CDR3 runs 15 residues. Per germline, CDR1 LNHNV and CDR2 YYDKDF (reference sequence). Here the CDR3 DNA reads TGTGCCACCAGCCCGGGGCGGGGACCCGGCTATGGCTACACCTTC. It specifies CATSPGRGPGYGYTF.

This clonotype was observed a few times. The V call is TRBV4-2, the J call TRBJ2-7; 13 bases match TRBD2. CDR3 size: 16 residues. CDR1 and CDR2 (germline): LGHNA, YNFKEQ. The ends lost 1 base at V and 7 bases at J; junction bases unmatched: 7. CDR3 amino acids: CASSQVGGTSGMEQYF. CDR3 nucleotides: TGTGCCAGCAGCCAAGTCGGAGGGACTAGCGGGATGGAGCAGTACTTC.

The chain carries TRBV7-9 and TRBJ2-1; D perhaps matches TRBD2 (5 bases). Trimming cost V 5 bases and J 5 bases, with 13 bases left between them. Germline loops: CDR1 SEHNR, CDR2 FQNEAQ (reference sequence). The length of the CDR3 is 14 residues. This chain's CDR3 is CASSNTLLDNEQFF. The CDR3 DNA reads as TGTGCCAGCAGCAACACTTTACTAGACAATGAGCAGTTCTTC.

The V call is TRBV7-2, the J call TRBJ2-5; D not resolved. The CDR3 totals 15 residues. CDR1 is SGHTA, CDR2 FQGNSA, per germline. The ends were cut back, 4 bases at V and 5 bases at J, with 17 bases in the middle. For the CDR3, the DNA is TGTGCCAGCAGCTCCCCCGGAGCCGGCTGGGAGACCCAGTACTTC. This codes for CASSSPGAGWETQYF.

The chain has TRBV27 and TRBJ1-5; D possibly corresponds to TRBD1 (5 bases). This CDR3 is built from 14 residues. V gave up 6 bases and J gave up 3 bases, with 12 bases separating them. Germline CDR1 reads MNHEY; CDR2 reads SMNVEV (reference sequence). CDR3 bases: TGTGCCAGCAGCCGGGGCGGCACCAATCAGCCCCAGCATTTT. Translation gives CASSRGGTNQPQHF.

This clonotype was recorded once. The rearrangement joins TRBV24-1 to TRBJ2-3; weak D call: TRBD1 (6 bases). This CDR3 region has 15 residues. Per germline, CDR1 KGHDR and CDR2 SFDVKD. Trimming left V 3 bases short and J 2 bases short, with 11 bases between. The CDR3 bases are TGTGCCACCAGTGATCCACAGGGTCCCACAGATACGCAGTATTTT. Translation: CATSDPQGPTDTQYF.

The table lists this clonotype with a count of one. The rearrangement joins TRBV15 to TRBJ2-7, with D perhaps matching TRBD1 (5 bases). The CDR3 extends over 14 amino acids. The germline CDR1 and CDR2 sequences are LNHNV and YYDKDF (reference sequence). Trimming took 0 bases from V and 4 from J, leaving 10 bases between them. CDR3 in amino acids: CATSRDPGQYEQYF. The CDR3 nucleotides read TGTGCCACCAGCAGAGATCCAGGGCAATACGAGCAGTACTTC. Variable domain in full (rest from reference TRBV15 and TRBJ2-7): DAMVIQNPRYQVTQFGKPVTLSCSQTLNHNVMYWYQQKSSQAPKLLFHYYDKDFNNEADTPDNFQSRRPNTSFCFLDIRSPGLGDTAMYLCATSRDPGQYEQYFGPGTRLTVT.

This clonotype was recorded only once. The germline gene is not matched at one end of the junction; a read error may be the cause. V gene TRBV2 combines with J gene TRBJ2-7; 8 nucleotides agree with TRBD1. The germline CDR1 and CDR2 sequences are SNHLY and FYNNEI. The CDR3 runs to 15 residues. CDR3 in amino acids: CASREDRGDYYEQYF. DNA for the CDR3: TGTGCCAGCAGGGAAGACAGGGGAGACTACTACGAGCAGTACTTC.